This entry concerns a single T cell receptor beta chain. This entry belongs to a study of control samples from healthy donors and cancer patients. This CDR3 has 14 residues. Repertoires were generated with immunoSEQ multiplex PCR, while TCRdb's copy carries only in-frame clones and drops some. Of tens of thousands of clones in the sample, roughly nine tenths are singletons; the top ten hold around 5.4%. The chain employs TRBV21-1 and TRBJ1-1; the table names TRBD1, a call not compared with the DNA. TRBV21-1 corresponds to a pseudogene. Sequences were obtained from blood. The TCR originated in a man aged 45-65 years in good health. CDR3 in amino acids: CASSKVVRGTEAFF. The CDR3 DNA reads TGTGCCAGCAGCAAAGTCGTGAGGGGGACTGAAGCTTTCTTT.